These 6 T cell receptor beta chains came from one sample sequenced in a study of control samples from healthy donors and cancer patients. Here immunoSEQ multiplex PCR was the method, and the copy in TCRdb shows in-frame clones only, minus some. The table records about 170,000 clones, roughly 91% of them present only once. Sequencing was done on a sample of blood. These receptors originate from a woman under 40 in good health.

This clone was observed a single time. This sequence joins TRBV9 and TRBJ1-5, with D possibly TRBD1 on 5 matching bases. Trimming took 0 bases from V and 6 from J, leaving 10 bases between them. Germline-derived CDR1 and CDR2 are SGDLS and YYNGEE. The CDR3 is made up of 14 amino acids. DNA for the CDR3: TGTGCCAGCAGCGTAGGCAGGGAAGGTCAGCCCCAGCATTTT. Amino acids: CASSVGREGQPQHF.

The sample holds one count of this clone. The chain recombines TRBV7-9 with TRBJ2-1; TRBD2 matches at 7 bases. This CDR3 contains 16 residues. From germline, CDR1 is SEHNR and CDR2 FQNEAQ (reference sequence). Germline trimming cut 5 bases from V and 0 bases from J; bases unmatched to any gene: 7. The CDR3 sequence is CASSPLRGSSYNEQFF. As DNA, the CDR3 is TGTGCCAGCAGCCCCCTCCGCGGGAGCTCCTACAATGAGCAGTTCTTC.

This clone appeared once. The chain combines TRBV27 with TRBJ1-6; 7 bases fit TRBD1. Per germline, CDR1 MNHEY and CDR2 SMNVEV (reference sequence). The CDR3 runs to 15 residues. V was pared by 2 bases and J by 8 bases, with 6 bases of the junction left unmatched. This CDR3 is CASSLKAGGYSPLHF. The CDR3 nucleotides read TGTGCCAGCAGTTTAAAGGCAGGGGGGTATTCACCCCTCCACTTT.

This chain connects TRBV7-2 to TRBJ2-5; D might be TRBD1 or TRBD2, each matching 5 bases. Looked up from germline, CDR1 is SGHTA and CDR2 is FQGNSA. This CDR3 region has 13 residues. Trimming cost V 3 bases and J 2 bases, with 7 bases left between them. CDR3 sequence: CASSLGDQETQYF. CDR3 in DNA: TGTGCCAGCAGCTTGGGGGATCAAGAGACCCAGTACTTC.

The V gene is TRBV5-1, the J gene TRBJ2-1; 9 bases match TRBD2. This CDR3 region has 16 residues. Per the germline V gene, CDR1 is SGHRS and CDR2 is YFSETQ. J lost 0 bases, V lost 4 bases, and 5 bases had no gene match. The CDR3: CASSMTSGSSYNEQFF. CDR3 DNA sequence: TGCGCCAGCAGCATGACTAGCGGAAGCTCCTACAATGAGCAGTTCTTC.

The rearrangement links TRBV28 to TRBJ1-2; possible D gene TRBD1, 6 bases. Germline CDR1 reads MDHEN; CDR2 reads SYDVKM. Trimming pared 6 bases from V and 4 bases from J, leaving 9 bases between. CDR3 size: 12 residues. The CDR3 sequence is CASSRGAYGYTF. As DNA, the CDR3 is TGTGCCAGCAGCAGGGGCGCCTATGGCTACACCTTC.